Following are 17 T cell receptor beta chains from one sample sequenced in a study of Ad26.COV2.S vaccination and SARS-CoV-2 variants. Treatment here: some 20 received Ad26.COV2.S at low or high dose, single or two shots; about 5 received placebo; per-sample allocation not given. Sampling was done on day 63 after the first vaccine or placebo injection. This table comes from immunoSEQ multiplex PCR, and its TCRdb copy is limited to in-frame clones, with some not included. The sample holds approximately 460,000 clones, approximately 90% seen once. The sample was peripheral blood, taken in a trial of Ad26.COV2.S vaccine versus placebo. Receptors originate from a person between 18 and 60 years old who received the Ad26.COV2.S COVID-19 vaccine or a placebo.

The gene calls are TRBV19 and TRBJ1-2, with 8 positions matching TRBD1. The V gene's germline CDR1 is LNHDA and CDR2 SQIVND (reference sequence). This CDR3 is built from 12 residues. The junction had 1 base not matched to a gene; V was cut back by 4 bases and J by 6 bases. The CDR3 loop is CASSTDRDGYTF. For the CDR3, the DNA is TGTGCCAGTAGTACGGACAGGGATGGCTACACCTTC.

The chain combines TRBV28 with TRBJ1-3; D ambiguous. CDR1 is MDHEN, CDR2 SYDVKM, per germline. This CDR3 is built from 13 residues. V lost 1 base to trimming and J lost 3 bases, with 4 bases between them. The DNA of the CDR3 is TGTGCCAGCAGTTTATCAGTTGGAAACACCATATATTTT. Protein product: CASSLSVGNTIYF.

The chain recombines TRBV6-5 with TRBJ1-1; perhaps TRBD1 as D (6 bases). The CDR3 runs 11 residues. CDR1 and CDR2 (germline): MNHEY, SVGAGI. V lost 8 bases and J lost 11, with 15 bases in between. In nucleotides, the CDR3 is TGTGCCAGCGGGGACAAGCGAAGGGCTTTCTTT. Protein sequence: CASGDKRRAFF.

The J gene is TRBJ1-3, the V gene TRBV6-7, with a weak D call TRBD1 (5 bases). TRBV6-7 is marked as an open reading frame, function uncertain. The CDR3 contains 15 residues. V was cut by 5 bases and J by 4 bases, with 15 bases left in between. The CDR3 is CASSEGRDRGNTIYF. Written as DNA, the CDR3 is TGTGCCAGCAGTGAGGGCCGGGACCGAGGAAACACCATATATTTT.

CDR3 amino acids: CASASRGHHEAFF. In DNA, the CDR3 is TGTGCCAGCGCGAGCAGGGGCCACCATGAAGCTTTCTTT. The chain joins TRBV5-8 to TRBJ1-1, with a weak D call TRBD1 (6 bases). V lost 7 bases and J lost 7, with 17 bases in between. This CDR3 is 13 amino acids long. In germline, CDR1 is SGHTS, CDR2 YDEGEE.

The chain is built from TRBV7-2 and TRBJ1-5; no clear D. The germline V and J ends were trimmed by 0 bases and 4 bases, with 16 bases remaining between them. The CDR3 is made up of 17 amino acids. Germline CDR1 and CDR2: SGHTA and FQGNSA. Here the CDR3 DNA reads TGTGCCAGCAGCTTAGCAGGACGGCAGCTCCGAAATCAGCCCCAGCATTTT. Protein: CASSLAGRQLRNQPQHF.

V and J are TRBV6-1 and TRBJ2-7; 7 bases agree with TRBD1. Per the germline V gene, CDR1 is MNHNS and CDR2 is SASEGT. J lost 2 bases, V lost 2 bases, and 6 bases had no gene match. The CDR3 has 15 amino acids. Written as DNA, the CDR3 is TGTGCCAGCAGTGAAAGGGAAGGGGGCCCCTACGAGCAGTACTTC. Residues: CASSEREGGPYEQYF.

The chain joins TRBV11-2 to TRBJ2-5, with a weak D call TRBD2 (5 bases). The germline V gene has CDR1 SGHAT and CDR2 FQNNGV. V lost 5 bases, J lost 5 bases, and 15 bases lay in between. The length of the CDR3 is 14 residues. The CDR3 here is CASSHPSFRETQYF. CDR3 DNA sequence: TGTGCCAGCAGCCACCCTAGCTTCAGGGAGACCCAGTACTTC.

The chain couples TRBV2 to TRBJ2-7; maybe TRBD1 (6 bases). Germline loops: CDR1 SNHLY, CDR2 FYNNEI. V was trimmed by 1 base and J by 4 bases, leaving 20 bases between them. This CDR3 has 17 amino acids. CDR3 in DNA: TGTGCCAGCAGTGAAGGATCCGACGGGACAAGACAATACGAGCAGTACTTC. As protein: CASSEGSDGTRQYEQYF.

This chain links TRBV5-1 with TRBJ2-5; 10 bases are a match to TRBD2. The CDR3 covers 13 residues. CDR1 and CDR2 from the germline V gene are SGHRS and YFSETQ. J was trimmed by 5 bases and V by 5 bases; bases with no gene match: 3. The CDR3 sequence: CASRIAGGETQYF. CDR3 bases: TGCGCCAGCAGAATAGCGGGGGGCGAGACCCAGTACTTC.

This chain links TRBV19 with TRBJ1-2; D is unresolved. This CDR3 is 14 amino acids long. Trimming removed 5 bases from V and 2 bases from J, with 12 bases in between. CDR1 is LNHDA, CDR2 SQIVND, per germline (reference sequence). CDR3 DNA sequence: TGTGCCAGTAGTCCCGTCGGAGGGAACTATGGCTACACCTTC. Translation: CASSPVGGNYGYTF.

The chain is built from TRBV7-2 and TRBJ1-1; D is ambiguous. V lost 0 bases to trimming and J lost 4 bases, with 9 bases between them. The germline V gene encodes CDR1 SGHTA and CDR2 FQGNSA. The length of the CDR3 is 14 residues. The CDR3 here is CASSLASWGTEAFF. CDR3 coding DNA: TGTGCCAGCAGCTTAGCTTCTTGGGGCACTGAAGCTTTCTTT.

The chain joins TRBV27 to TRBJ1-1, with D uncertain. The germline V gene has CDR1 MNHEY and CDR2 SMNVEV (reference sequence). The CDR3 loop spans 15 amino acids. V shed 0 bases and J shed 1 base, with 9 bases lying between them. As DNA, the CDR3 is TGTGCCAGCAGTTTATCAGGGTCCCAGAACACTGAAGCTTTCTTT. It specifies CASSLSGSQNTEAFF.

The chain joins TRBV3-1 (or the pseudogene TRBV3-2) to TRBJ2-5; no reliable D call. In germline, CDR1 is LGHDT, CDR2 YNNKEL (reference sequence). V gave up 0 bases and J gave up 5 bases, with 4 bases separating them. This CDR3 has 12 amino acids. Written as DNA, the CDR3 is TGTGCCAGCAGCCAAGATAAGGAGACCCAGTACTTC. Amino acids: CASSQDKETQYF.

V usage is TRBV7-2 and J usage is TRBJ2-5; D may be TRBD2 (5 bases). V shed 5 bases and J shed 5 bases, with 15 bases lying between them. The CDR3 covers 14 residues. Germline V gene sequence: CDR1 SGHTA, CDR2 FQGNSA. The CDR3 bases are TGTGCCAGCAGCAGCGGTTTCATTCCGGAGACCCAGTACTTC. It is translated as CASSSGFIPETQYF.

The chain is built from TRBV7-2 and TRBJ2-3; either TRBD1 or TRBD2 may fit D (7 bases each). Deletions cut 5 bases from V and 3 bases from J, with 18 bases between. Germline assignment: CDR1 SGHTA and CDR2 FQGNSA. The CDR3 is 16 residues long. The CDR3 loop reads CASSPPRGGGTDTQYF. Here the CDR3 DNA reads TGTGCCAGCAGCCCCCCCAGGGGGGGAGGAACAGATACGCAGTATTTT.

The count of this clone is one. This chain connects TRBV24-1 to TRBJ2-2; D is undetermined. The V gene lost 1 base and the J gene lost 7 bases, with 3 bases spanning the gap. Germline-derived CDR1 and CDR2 are KGHDR and SFDVKD. CDR3 length: 12 residues. In nucleotides, the CDR3 is TGTGCCACCAGTGATTTCGGCGGGGAGCTGTTTTTT. It yields the protein CATSDFGGELFF.